This record concerns one T cell receptor beta chain sequence. The target antigen is unknown. Assay used: immunoSEQ multiplex PCR; TCRdb lists only in-frame clones, some missing. This table holds fewer than 85,000 clones, approximately 90% found once. The sample belongs to a study of T cell responses to AZD1222 COVID-19 vaccine. Study observations and caveats: Repertoires in all cases were sampled only once the peak T cell response had passed. Nearly half of spike-specific TCRs reportedly target unmutated variant regions.

Material: peripheral blood, obtained on day 0 of MenACWY control vaccination. The sequence derives from an adult in good health.

The CDR3 reads CAWSGSAVRAFF. For the CDR3, the DNA is TGTGCCTGGAGCGGCTCGGCAGTGAGAGCTTTCTTT. The J gene is TRBJ1-1, the V gene TRBV30, with no clear D. CDR1 is GTSNPN, CDR2 SVGIG, per germline (reference sequence). CDR3 length: 12 residues. Trimming shortened V by 3 bases and J by 10 bases, and 15 bases separated the two germline ends.